This TCR beta chain was captured in a study of tumor-infiltrating lymphocytes in primary liver carcinoma. Per the germline V gene, CDR1 is SGHTA and CDR2 is FQGTGA. With 0 bases removed from V and 8 bases from J, the gap between germline ends came to 17 bases. This CDR3 is built from 16 residues. Between 20 and 30 mg of unsorted bulk tissue served as the source from which RNA and DNA were co-extracted. Each of the tumor samples contained in excess of 80% viable tumor cells. This clonotype was detected many times. The antigen is undetermined. General study results and limits: Tumors reached a significantly greater top-250-clone fraction than blood did (p = 0.039). Top clones occupying all five tumor regions numbered only about 8-24%.

TCR beta cDNA was prepared out of around 460 ng total RNA by means of a constant-region primer. For TCR beta, libraries were produced by three nested multiplex PCR rounds using slightly modified ARM-PCR. Each of the first two PCR rounds ran roughly 9 cycles with TRBV1-TRBV30 forward and C-beta reverse primers. TCRdb re-called the multiplex PCR reads through MiXCR, storing one row per CDR3 protein. The sample has roughly 30,000 distinct CDR3 sequences, roughly 70% seen once; the top ten hold 30% to 40%. This chain joins TRBV7-3 and TRBJ1-3, with D perhaps TRBD1 (6 bases). Sequenced sample: liver tumor tissue from sampling region 3. Documented subset: tumor region T3, left-lateral pole. This receptor was obtained from a woman aged 25 to 45 with primary liver carcinoma and hepatitis B virus infection. The CDR3, as DNA: TGTGCCAGCAGCTTAACTGTCAGGGGTCCTTTCTACACCATATATTTT. Amino acids: CASSLTVRGPFYTIYF.